This TCR beta chain was sequenced during a study of shared clonotypes between healthy human individuals. About the study: Used for every donor were three CD4 naive, three CD4 memory, two CD8 naive and one CD8 memory plate.

On this clone itself: The antigen remains unidentified. Other DNA variants within this sample encode the same CDR3.

CD4+ cells yielded CD45RA+ naive and CD45RA-negative memory subsets. Broader study findings: Shared clonotypes: about 4.6% naive CD4, under 4% naive CD8, less than 2.5% memory CD4, approximately 0.4% memory CD8.

Authors' methods: Junction-only immunoSEQ sequences carried no quality scores, so filtering differed. The method was immunoSEQ multiplex PCR; TCRdb's version includes in-frame clones alone and lacks a portion of them. D and trimming were read from the DNA, whereas the V and J calls and clone size are those reported in that table. The sample has a few million clones, roughly 90% seen once. Per the germline V gene, CDR1 is SGHNT and CDR2 is YYREEE (reference sequence). This CDR3 has 15 residues. J gave up 4 bases and V 1 base, and 6 bases lay outside the gene matches. The chain carries TRBV5-4 and TRBJ2-5; 8 bases fit TRBD1. Sequenced: naive CD4+ T cells from PBMCs. The subset denotes: CD45RA+ positively selected. The sequence derives from a young man in good health. Some clones in this sample may be carry-over from other donors' samples. The CDR3 DNA is TGTGCCAGCAGCTTGTCGTCAGGGGGCGGAGAGACCCAGTACTTC. This sequence encodes CASSLSSGGGETQYF.